This TCR beta chain was recovered during a study of human T cells and chemical hapten exposure. Study as a whole: Upper back patch tests used 0.01% DPC, scored after 6 days. Whole-study results and caveats: In comparison with controls, expanded TCRs gave rise to a significantly larger number of large CDR3 similarity clusters.

Stated time point: pre-sensitization, week 0. The treatment here: therapeutic diphenylcyclopropenone sensitization with weekly scalp DPC. The CDR3 has 13 residues. Deletions cut 5 bases from V and 10 bases from J, with 15 bases between. One entry per CDR3 protein, called by TCRdb with MiXCR from the RACE reads. The sample carries around 250,000 distinct CDR3 sequences, 8.6% recorded once. This clonotype was seen more than once but under ten times. Its antigen is not identified. Sequences were derived from whole blood, sampled in connection with sensitization to the hapten diphenylcyclopropenone (DPC). The V call is TRBV12-3 or TRBV12-4, the J call TRBJ2-1; the D gene is possibly TRBD1 (5 bases). This receptor was taken from a middle-aged woman with alopecia areata. Some clones in this sample may be carry-over from other donors' samples. CDR3 DNA: TGTGCCAGCAGTCTGCTAAGGGGCAGCGAGCAGTTCTTC. This sequence encodes CASSLLRGSEQFF.